This T cell receptor beta chain was identified during a study of cytomegalovirus exposure and HLA in healthy donors. Study observations and caveats: Altogether, 150 to 200 TCR beta chains were recorded as cytomegalovirus-associated.

Regarding this clone: Its antigen is not known.

This table comes from immunoSEQ multiplex PCR, and its TCRdb copy is limited to in-frame clones, with some not included. The top ten clones hold 0.95% to 1.1% of a sample with 250,000 to 300,000 clones, approximately 86% of them seen once. The CDR3 runs 14 residues. The germline V gene has CDR1 SNHLY and CDR2 FYNNEI. Between the trimmed V and J ends, which lost 4 bases and 4 bases, there was a span of 13 bases. The V call is TRBV2, the J call TRBJ1-1, with D possibly TRBD1 on 5 matching bases. The clonotype was recovered from a woman between 18 and 29 years old in good health and CMV-seronegative. Sequenced input: PBMCs. As DNA, the CDR3 is TGTGCCAGCAGTGTAAGCGGGGGATCCACTGAAGCTTTCTTT. This codes for CASSVSGGSTEAFF.